The 25 T cell receptor beta chains in this list originate from one sample, sequenced in a study of identical twins. TCRdb used MiXCR to reprocess the 5' RACE reads, holding one entry per CDR3 protein. In the table there are over 600,000 distinct CDR3 sequences, approximately 21% of which are singletons. This same sample was also taken into another study, of T cells expressing NK-cell markers.

The specimen sequenced was PBMCs. These receptors were obtained from a young woman in good health.

This chain connects TRBV9 to TRBJ1-1; the D is unclear. Germline values: CDR1 SGDLS, CDR2 YYNGEE. This CDR3 comprises 13 residues. The V gene lost 2 bases and the J gene lost 1 base, with 6 bases spanning the gap. This CDR3 reads CASSVRWNTEAFF. The CDR3 nucleotides are TGTGCCAGCAGCGTTAGGTGGAACACTGAAGCTTTCTTT.

The V and J genes are TRBV12-3 or TRBV12-4 and TRBJ2-1, with 10 bases matching TRBD2. V shed 7 bases, J shed 6 bases, and the junction held 6 bases outside the gene matches. The CDR3 loop spans 14 amino acids. The CDR3, as DNA: TGTGCCAGCACATCTAGCGGGAGTGCCAATGAGCAGTTCTTC. It yields the protein CASTSSGSANEQFF.

This clonotype was seen a handful of times. The chain recombines TRBV20-1 with TRBJ2-6; 8 bases line up with TRBD1. The junction had 5 bases not matched to a gene; V was cut back by 1 base and J by 0 bases. The CDR3 is made up of 17 amino acids. The germline gives CDR1 DFQATT, CDR2 SNEGSKA (reference sequence). Here the CDR3 reads CSARGAGGHSGANVLTF. CDR3 DNA: TGCAGTGCTAGAGGGGCAGGGGGCCACTCTGGGGCCAACGTCCTGACTTTC.

This clonotype was detected ten times or more. Here the CDR3 reads CSPSEEGGTQYF. The CDR3 region has the DNA TGCAGCCCTTCTGAGGAAGGGGGCACCCAGTACTTC. The genes are TRBV20-1 and TRBJ2-5; 7 nucleotides match TRBD1. From germline, CDR1 is DFQATT and CDR2 SNEGSKA (reference sequence). The CDR3 extends over 12 amino acids.

This clonotype has just a few counts. The chain links TRBV20-1 to TRBJ1-5, with 8 bases matching TRBD1. V shed 5 bases, J shed 2 bases, and the junction held 11 bases outside the gene matches. Germline V gives CDR1 DFQATT, CDR2 SNEGSKA (reference sequence). The CDR3 has 16 residues. In DNA, the CDR3 is TGCAGTGCTTCTCAACAGGGGGGTTTTCGCAATCAGCCCCAGCATTTT. As protein: CSASQQGGFRNQPQHF.

This clonotype turned up a few times. The rearrangement links TRBV20-1 to TRBJ2-7; 10 nucleotides agree with TRBD2. The V gene end was trimmed by 5 bases and the J gene end by 8 bases; junction bases not matched to a gene: 12. This CDR3 is 14 amino acids long. CDR1 and CDR2 (germline): DFQATT, SNEGSKA (reference sequence). Here the CDR3 DNA reads TGCAGTGCTCAATCAGCGGGGGGGCGCAGGCAGCAGTACTTC. Residues: CSAQSAGGRRQQYF.

The chain recombines TRBV4-2 with TRBJ2-3; tentative D call: TRBD1 (6 bases). Germline loops: CDR1 LGHNA, CDR2 YNFKEQ. This CDR3 is 15 amino acids long. Trimming pared 4 bases from V and 3 bases from J, leaving 14 bases between. CDR3 protein: CASSLRDQGTDTQYF. CDR3 sequence (DNA): TGTGCCAGCAGCCTCCGGGATCAGGGGACAGATACGCAGTATTTT.

This clonotype was detected a few times. This rearrangement joins TRBV20-1 to TRBJ2-3, with 12 bases aligning to TRBD1. The J segment lost 5 bases and the V segment lost 5 bases, leaving 2 bases of the junction unmatched. Germline V CDR1 and CDR2: DFQATT, SNEGSKA (reference sequence). This CDR3 is 13 amino acids long. CDR3 nucleotide sequence: TGCAGTGCTGGGACAGGGGGCGAAGATACGCAGTATTTT. Translation gives CSAGTGGEDTQYF.

The chain employs TRBV12-3 or TRBV12-4 and TRBJ2-7; 8 positions agree with TRBD2. V was clipped by 5 bases and J by 1 base; unmatched bases: 7. The CDR3 is 15 amino acids. The CDR3 DNA sequence: TGTGCCAGCAGTACCAGACTAGCGAAGTCCTACGAGCAGTACTTC. Translation gives CASSTRLAKSYEQYF.

This clonotype was observed a handful of times. The gene calls are TRBV20-1 and TRBJ2-1; D is possibly TRBD2 (6 bases). Per the germline V gene, CDR1 is DFQATT and CDR2 is SNEGSKA (reference sequence). The length of the CDR3 is 16 residues. V lost 0 bases and J 3 bases, leaving 15 bases between the germline ends. The DNA of the CDR3 is TGCAGTGCTAGAGATCCCGGCGGGGCCCACTACAATGAGCAGTTCTTC. Its translation: CSARDPGGAHYNEQFF.

The V and J genes are TRBV7-9 and TRBJ2-5; 7 bases fit TRBD1. Germline-derived CDR1 and CDR2 are SEHNR and FQNEAQ (reference sequence). V lost 5 bases and J lost 4; bases outside the gene matches: 7. CDR3 size: 14 residues. DNA of the CDR3: TGTGCCAGCAGCCCTCCAGGGGGACGAGAGACCCAGTACTTC. Translating it yields CASSPPGGRETQYF.

This clonotype has a handful of counts. J is TRBJ2-5 and V is TRBV7-9; the match to TRBD2 covers 7 bases. This CDR3 region has 16 residues. V gave up 5 bases and J gave up 3 bases; unmatched junction bases: 12. Germline values: CDR1 SEHNR, CDR2 FQNEAQ (reference sequence). CDR3 region: CASSPVPMLAEETQYF. The CDR3 DNA follows: TGTGCCAGCAGCCCAGTGCCGATGCTAGCGGAAGAGACCCAGTACTTC.

This chain joins TRBV10-3 and TRBJ2-7, with 11 bases lining up with TRBD1. V lost 5 bases and J lost 5; bases outside the gene matches: 5. Germline lookup yields CDR1 ENHRY and CDR2 SYGVKD. This CDR3 has 14 amino acids. The chain's CDR3 is CAISPGQGENEQYF. Written as DNA, the CDR3 is TGTGCCATCAGTCCGGGACAGGGGGAAAACGAGCAGTACTTC.

Written as DNA, the CDR3 is TGTGCCAGCAGTGGACGGCCCTCTGGGGCCAACGTCCTGACTTTC. Its translation is CASSGRPSGANVLTF. V usage is TRBV25-1 and J usage is TRBJ2-6, with D unclear. Germline values: CDR1 MGHDK, CDR2 SYGVNS. This CDR3 contains 15 residues. V was clipped by 4 bases and J by 0 bases, with 7 bases between them.

The gene calls are TRBV25-1 and TRBJ1-1; D is possibly TRBD1 (6 bases). V lost 6 bases, J lost 8 bases, and 13 bases lay in between. Germline V gene data show CDR1 as MGHDK and CDR2 as SYGVNS. The CDR3 runs to 12 residues. This CDR3 is CASRDSPREAFF. As DNA, the CDR3 is TGTGCCAGCAGGGACAGCCCACGAGAAGCTTTCTTT.

This clonotype was counted between two and nine times. The V gene is TRBV20-1, the J gene TRBJ2-7; D possibly corresponds to TRBD2 (5 bases). CDR3 size: 12 residues. CDR1 is DFQATT, CDR2 SNEGSKA, per germline (reference sequence). V lost 5 bases and J 6 bases, leaving 14 bases between the germline ends. This CDR3 reads CSASDLATEQYF. The CDR3 region has the DNA TGCAGTGCTTCGGACTTAGCCACCGAGCAGTACTTC.

CDR3 sequence reads: CASSLQDFQETQYF. The CDR3 nucleotides are TGTGCCAGCAGCTTGCAGGACTTCCAAGAGACCCAGTACTTC. The chain has TRBV5-4 and TRBJ2-5; tentatively, D is TRBD2 (5 bases). The V and J ends lost 1 base and 1 base respectively, with 8 bases between them. CDR1 and CDR2 from the germline V gene are SGHNT and YYREEE (reference sequence). CDR3 length: 14 residues.

The sample holds one count of this clonotype. V usage is TRBV5-1 and J usage is TRBJ2-1; TRBD2 agrees at 8 bases. V lost 1 base and J lost 0; bases outside the gene matches: 6. This CDR3 has 17 residues. Germline V gene lookup returns CDR1 SGHRS and CDR2 YFSETQ. CDR3 bases: TGCGCCAGCAGCTTGAGGCAACTAGCGGCCTCCTACAATGAGCAGTTCTTC. Its translation is CASSLRQLAASYNEQFF.

J is TRBJ2-7 and V is TRBV4-3; TRBD1 might be the D (5 bases). The CDR3 has 14 residues. In germline, CDR1 is LGHNA, CDR2 YSLEER. V lost 1 base and J 4 bases, leaving 11 bases between the germline ends. CDR3 bases: TGCGCCAGCAGCCAAGGCAGGGTATATTACGAGCAGTACTTC. This translates into CASSQGRVYYEQYF.

This clonotype was seen a few times. The chain is built from TRBV20-1 and TRBJ2-3; 10 bases match TRBD2. The length of the CDR3 is 18 residues. The trim removed 0 bases at V and 3 bases at J, leaving 12 bases unmatched. CDR1 and CDR2 from the germline V gene are DFQATT and SNEGSKA (reference sequence). The CDR3 here is CSARDLSGSGGNTDTQYF. The DNA for the CDR3 is TGCAGTGCTAGAGATTTAAGCGGTAGCGGGGGGAATACAGATACGCAGTATTTT.

V usage is TRBV4-3 and J usage is TRBJ2-5; tentatively, D is TRBD2 (5 bases). CDR1 LGHNA and CDR2 YSLEER come from the germline V gene. The CDR3 loop spans 15 amino acids. Trimming took off 0 bases at V and 5 bases at J, with 13 bases between the two ends. Here the CDR3 reads CASSQDFSRVETQYF. In DNA, the CDR3 is TGCGCCAGCAGCCAAGATTTTTCGAGGGTGGAGACCCAGTACTTC.

The V and J genes are TRBV20-1 and TRBJ2-1, with 9 bases that match TRBD1. From germline, CDR1 is DFQATT and CDR2 SNEGSKA (reference sequence). The CDR3 consists of 15 residues. With V trimmed by 6 bases and J by 1 base, 7 bases remained unmatched. CDR3 DNA: TGCAGTGCCCTACCGACAGGGGGTTCCTACAATGAGCAGTTCTTC. Protein: CSALPTGGSYNEQFF.

There are many counts of this clonotype. The J gene is TRBJ1-1, the V gene TRBV20-1; D possibly corresponds to TRBD1 (5 bases). This CDR3 is 13 amino acids long. Trimming shortened V by 5 bases and J by 3 bases, and 13 bases separated the two germline ends. Germline V CDR1 and CDR2: DFQATT, SNEGSKA (reference sequence). CDR3 DNA: TGCAGTGCTGCTCAGGGTGGGTACACTGAAGCTTTCTTT. It codes for CSAAQGGYTEAFF.

This clonotype has at least ten counts. J is TRBJ2-7 and V is TRBV12-3 or TRBV12-4; D uncertain. This CDR3 region has 14 residues. Trimming stripped 5 bases from V and 1 base from J, with 12 bases between. In DNA form, the CDR3 reads TGTGCCAGCAGTCTACTGGACGGGTCCTACGAGCAGTACTTC. It translates to CASSLLDGSYEQYF.

This clonotype was counted a few times. The chain joins TRBV20-1 to TRBJ2-1, with 11 bases fitting TRBD2. Germline CDR1 is DFQATT and CDR2 is SNEGSKA (reference sequence). CDR3 size: 15 residues. Trimming cost V 6 bases and J 6 bases; bases outside gene matches: 10. CDR3 protein: CSAGRGTSGPNEQFF. The CDR3 region has the DNA TGCAGTGCAGGCCGAGGGACTAGCGGACCCAATGAGCAGTTCTTC.